Each of the 19 T cell receptor beta chains below was sequenced from the same sample in a study of T cell responses to AZD1222 COVID-19 vaccine. Produced via immunoSEQ multiplex PCR; TCRdb's table is partial and in-frame only. Found here are 150,000 to 200,000 clones, approximately 90% of them singletons; the top ten hold 1% to 1.5%. Sequencing used peripheral blood, obtained 28 days after the second AZD1222 dose. All receptors come from an adult who received the AZD1222 COVID-19 vaccine.

This clone was seen a handful of times. The chain carries TRBV19 and TRBJ2-7; the match to TRBD1 covers 9 bases. Trimming removed 4 bases from V and 5 bases from J; junction bases left unmatched: 6. Germline V CDR1 and CDR2: LNHDA, SQIVND (reference sequence). This CDR3 contains 14 residues. This chain's CDR3 is CASSKNRGRNEQYF. In DNA form, the CDR3 reads TGTGCCAGTAGTAAAAACAGGGGGCGCAACGAGCAGTACTTC.

The chain carries TRBV9 and TRBJ2-3; TRBD1 is a possible D gene (5 bases). V was trimmed by 0 bases and J by 0 bases, leaving 5 bases between them. The CDR3 totals 14 residues. From germline, CDR1 is SGDLS and CDR2 YYNGEE. The chain's CDR3 is CASSVGQSTDTQYF. CDR3 nucleotides: TGTGCCAGCAGCGTAGGACAGAGCACAGATACGCAGTATTTT.

The gene calls are TRBV6-5 and TRBJ1-1; possibly TRBD1 for D (5 bases). This CDR3 region has 14 residues. Per the germline V gene, CDR1 is MNHEY and CDR2 is SVGAGI. The V and J ends lost 6 bases and 1 base respectively, with 12 bases between them. The chain's CDR3 is CASRDGGGNTEAFF. The CDR3 bases are TGTGCCAGCAGGGATGGGGGGGGGAACACTGAAGCTTTCTTT.

V usage is TRBV27 and J usage is TRBJ1-4; weak D call: TRBD1 (5 bases). The CDR3 has 15 residues. The V gene lost 3 bases and the J gene lost 1 base, with 9 bases spanning the gap. Germline V gene lookup returns CDR1 MNHEY and CDR2 SMNVEV (reference sequence). Here the CDR3 reads CASSLGGGTNEKLFF. In nucleotides, the CDR3 is TGTGCCAGCAGTTTGGGGGGGGGAACTAATGAAAAACTGTTTTTT.

This chain links TRBV13 with TRBJ2-3, with 12 bases aligning to TRBD2. V was pared by 0 bases and J by 6 bases, with 4 bases of the junction left unmatched. Germline values: CDR1 PRHDT, CDR2 FYEKMQ (reference sequence). This CDR3 has 16 amino acids. Here the CDR3 reads CASSLGLAGGVDTQYF. The CDR3, as DNA: TGTGCCAGCAGCTTAGGACTAGCGGGGGGCGTTGATACGCAGTATTTT. Drawing the rest from reference TRBV13 and TRBJ2-3, the complete variable domain is AAGVIQSPRHLIKEKRETATLKCYPIPRHDTVYWYQQGPGQDPQFLISFYEKMQSDKGSIPDRFSAQQFSDYHSELNMSSLELGDSALYFCASSLGLAGGVDTQYFGPGTRLTVL.

V gene TRBV12-3 or TRBV12-4 combines with J gene TRBJ2-7, with 9 positions matching TRBD1. The CDR3 has 12 amino acids. The V and J ends lost 4 bases and 7 bases, in that order; junction bases with no gene match: 2. CDR3 sequence reads: CASSYRGREQYF. The DNA for the CDR3 is TGTGCCAGCAGTTACAGGGGGCGGGAGCAGTACTTC.

The V call is TRBV4-3, the J call TRBJ1-1; 7 nucleotides line up with TRBD1. The trim removed 1 base at V and 1 base at J, leaving 3 bases unmatched. The CDR3 length is 15 residues. Germline assignment: CDR1 LGHNA and CDR2 YSLEER. The CDR3 loop reads CASSQATGSNTEAFF. CDR3 DNA sequence: TGCGCCAGCAGCCAAGCGACAGGGTCGAACACTGAAGCTTTCTTT.

In DNA form, the CDR3 reads TGCGCCAGCAGCCAAGATCGAGGACAGGGCGTAGTGAGTGAAAAACTGTTTTTT. Its protein product is CASSQDRGQGVVSEKLFF. The chain carries TRBV4-3 and TRBJ1-4; 8 bases map to TRBD1. After removal of 0 bases from V and 7 bases from J, the junction contained 13 bases not matched to a gene. The CDR3 covers 18 residues. Germline values: CDR1 LGHNA, CDR2 YSLEER.

The J gene is TRBJ1-1, the V gene TRBV27; D is undetermined. Trimming removed 0 bases at V and 3 bases at J, with 11 bases between. This CDR3 is 15 amino acids long. From germline, CDR1 is MNHEY and CDR2 SMNVEV (reference sequence). CDR3 residues: CASSLSPRQDTEAFF. The CDR3 DNA follows: TGTGCCAGCAGTTTATCCCCGCGCCAGGACACTGAAGCTTTCTTT.

The J gene is TRBJ2-7, the V gene TRBV9; possible D gene TRBD1, 5 bases. This CDR3 has 13 amino acids. Per germline, CDR1 SGDLS and CDR2 YYNGEE. V was pared by 3 bases and J by 1 base, with 8 bases between. The CDR3 protein is CASSAPGSYEQYF. In DNA, the CDR3 is TGTGCCAGCAGCGCCCCAGGGTCCTACGAGCAGTACTTC.

The CDR3 spells CASSKKGKRTDTQYF. Written as DNA, the CDR3 is TGTGCCAGCAGCAAAAAGGGGAAGAGGACAGATACGCAGTATTTT. The chain links TRBV21-1 to TRBJ2-3; the table assigns TRBD1, which was not confirmed against the DNA. TRBV21-1 is annotated as a pseudogene. The CDR3 contains 15 residues.

This chain uses TRBV9 with TRBJ1-3; 10 positions agree with TRBD1. The CDR3 consists of 15 residues. Germline V CDR1 and CDR2: SGDLS, YYNGEE. J was trimmed by 8 bases and V by 3 bases; bases with no gene match: 8. The CDR3 spells CASSASGTGEDTIYF. For the CDR3, the DNA is TGTGCCAGCAGCGCCTCCGGGACAGGGGAAGACACCATATATTTT. Full variable domain (outside the CDR3, taken from reference TRBV9 and TRBJ1-3): DSGVTQTPKHLITATGQRVTLRCSPRSGDLSVYWYQQSLDQGLQFLIQYYNGEERAKGNILERFSAQQFPDLHSELNLSSLELGDSALYFCASSASGTGEDTIYFGEGSWLTVV.

The chain recombines TRBV20-1 with TRBJ1-2, with TRBD1 matching 7 bases. Germline lookup yields CDR1 DFQATT and CDR2 SNEGSKA (reference sequence). V was pared by 3 bases and J by 6 bases, with 10 bases of the junction left unmatched. The CDR3 has 14 amino acids. Written as DNA, the CDR3 is TGCAGTGCTAGTCTTACCAGGACAGGCGATGGCTACACCTTC. It yields the protein CSASLTRTGDGYTF.

The V gene is TRBV29-1, the J gene TRBJ1-2; 8 positions match TRBD1. The CDR3 sequence is 13 residues long. V was pared by 2 bases and J by 7 bases, with 6 bases of the junction left unmatched. CDR1 is SQVTM, CDR2 ANQGSEA, per germline. CDR3 loop: CSVEQQGVSGYTF. The CDR3, as DNA: TGCAGCGTTGAACAACAGGGGGTGAGTGGCTACACCTTC.

V usage is TRBV11-1 and J usage is TRBJ1-2; no firm D call. The CDR3 sequence is 13 residues long. Trimming removed 3 bases from V and 5 bases from J, with 10 bases in between. Germline-derived CDR1 and CDR2 are SGHAT and FQDESV (reference sequence). CDR3 region: CASSFGVGYGYTF. The CDR3, as DNA: TGTGCCAGCAGCTTCGGGGTGGGGTATGGCTACACCTTC. The full variable domain, its missing parts supplied by reference TRBV11-1 and TRBJ1-2, is EAEVAQSPRYKITEKSQAVAFWCDPISGHATLYWYRQILGQGPELLVQFQDESVVDDSQLPKDRFSAERLKGVDSTLKIQPAELGDSAMYLCASSFGVGYGYTFGSGTRLTVV.

The rearrangement joins TRBV6-6 to TRBJ1-1; D unresolved. With 7 bases removed from V and 5 bases from J, the gap between germline ends came to 17 bases. The CDR3 runs to 14 residues. The germline V gene has CDR1 MNHNY and CDR2 SVGAGI (reference sequence). The CDR3 is CASTFSQMGTEAFF. CDR3 sequence (DNA): TGTGCCAGCACCTTTTCCCAAATGGGGACTGAAGCTTTCTTT.

This chain connects TRBV6-5 to TRBJ1-5; 9 positions match TRBD1. The CDR3 runs 15 residues. The germline gives CDR1 MNHEY, CDR2 SVGAGI. This CDR3 is CATKDRDRANQPQHF. The DNA of the CDR3 is TGTGCAACCAAGGACCGGGACAGGGCCAATCAGCCCCAGCATTTT.

The gene calls are TRBV6-1 and TRBJ1-1; maybe TRBD1 (6 bases). The V end lost 2 bases, the J end lost 1 base, and 8 bases lay between the germline ends. The CDR3 is made up of 14 amino acids. Germline V gives CDR1 MNHNS, CDR2 SASEGT. This CDR3 reads CASSELRGNTEAFF. For the CDR3, the DNA is TGTGCCAGCAGTGAACTCAGGGGGAACACTGAAGCTTTCTTT.

This chain links TRBV7-2 with TRBJ2-1; a possible D gene is TRBD1 (6 bases). The CDR3 spans 17 residues. The germline gives CDR1 SGHTA, CDR2 FQGNSA. Deletions cut 1 base from V and 2 bases from J, with 15 bases between. CDR3 residues: CASSLGGLQGPYNEQFF. The DNA of the CDR3 is TGTGCCAGCAGCTTAGGAGGGTTACAGGGTCCCTACAATGAGCAGTTCTTC. The full variable domain, completed using reference TRBV7-2 and TRBJ2-1, is GAGVSQSPSNKVTEKGKDVELRCDPISGHTALYWYRQSLGQGLEFLIYFQGNSAPDKSGLPSDRFSAERTGGSVSTLTIQRTQQEDSAVYLCASSLGGLQGPYNEQFFGPGTRLTVL.